This TCR beta chain came from a study of blood T cell repertoires in COVID-19. Study in general: The study drew acute and convalescent COVID-19 samples from the United States, Italy and Spain. PBMCs, B-cell-depleted T cells, or T cells were the source of the cDNA or gDNA that made up the material.

Original processing notes: Using reference gene primer amplification, nucleated cell counts were estimated. Libraries were prepared by immunoSEQ multiplex PCR; TCRdb keeps only in-frame clonotypes and omits some of them. From that table come the V and J calls and clone size; the DNA was used to work out D and trimming. This table has 50,000 to 60,000 clones, 83% appearing once. The origin of this receptor is a man aged 35-49 years with acute or convalescent COVID-19. Sequenced sample: peripheral blood.

The CDR3 DNA sequence: TGTGCCACCAGTGACGGATTTGACAGGGACTCCTACAATGAGCAGTTCTTC. It specifies CATSDGFDRDSYNEQFF. The rearrangement links TRBV24-1 to TRBJ2-1; TRBD1 aligns across 7 bases. The germline V gene has CDR1 KGHDR and CDR2 SFDVKD. The V gene end was trimmed by 4 bases and the J gene end by 0 bases; junction bases not matched to a gene: 8. The CDR3 totals 17 residues.